This T cell receptor beta chain was sequenced for a study of T cells after yellow fever vaccination. Comment on this clonotype: A much larger clone lies one base from this, so it may be a read error.

MiXCR was run by TCRdb on the 5' RACE reads, yielding one entry per CDR3 protein. This table holds about 330,000 distinct CDR3 sequences, roughly 8% found once. This receptor was identified in a young man who received the YFV17D yellow fever vaccine. The sample here was PBMCs, taken around 45 days after the first yellow fever vaccination.

The CDR3 DNA is TGTGTCAGCAGCTTAGACAGGGGGACCGGAGAGACCCAGTACTTC. Translation gives CVSSLDRGTGETQYF. This rearrangement joins TRBV7-2 to TRBJ2-5, with 9 nucleotides matching TRBD1. Germline V lookup: CDR1 SGHTA, CDR2 FQGNSA. This CDR3 spans 15 amino acids.